This T cell receptor beta chain is drawn from a study of T and B cells in COVID-19 patients. The wider study: The recovered patients had mostly mild to moderate COVID-19 with outpatient management. Study-level points and caveats: Patients with COVID-19 reportedly showed strongly skewed T cell receptor beta variable and joining gene usage. Few blood samples existed from mildly ill patients during symptoms or early in severe cases. Active COVID-19 showed highly clonal TRB repertoires; recovery showed diversity and richness above healthy donors.

Judged by abundance, this clonotype is medium-sized. Its target is unknown. V was cut by 1 base and J by 5 bases, with 9 bases left in between. CDR1 and CDR2 from the germline V gene are SGHDT and YYEEEE. The CDR3 extends over 13 amino acids. Blood genomic DNA input for TRB amplification was about 240-500 ng. TRB rearrangements were amplified by multiplex PCR with BIOMED2 TRB-A/B primers. TCRdb redid the calling of the multiplex PCR reads with MiXCR, one entry per CDR3 protein. The data show roughly 13,000 distinct CDR3 sequences, 28% seen once. Sequencing was performed on blood. The V call is TRBV5-6, the J call TRBJ2-5; D remains ambiguous. The origin of this receptor is a human donor who had recovered from COVID-19. DNA for the CDR3: TGTGCCAGCAGCTTGACCGGGCCGGAGACCCAGTACTTC. Translated: CASSLTGPETQYF.